This T cell receptor (beta chain) was sequenced in a study of blood T cell repertoires in COVID-19. Profiled with immunoSEQ multiplex PCR; TCRdb holds only in-frame clones, not every one. Altogether 250,000 to 350,000 clones are present, roughly 90% being singletons, with the ten largest covering 9.4%. The clonotype originates from a man between 18 and 29 years old with active or convalescent COVID-19. The sample comprised peripheral blood.

In DNA form, the CDR3 reads TGTGCCAGCAGTACAGGGTGGGAGCAGTACTTC. Residues: CASSTGWEQYF. The chain is built from TRBV27 and TRBJ2-7; TRBD1 is a possible D gene (6 bases). The CDR3 runs to 11 residues. CDR1 and CDR2 (germline): MNHEY, SMNVEV (reference sequence). Trimming stripped 5 bases from V and 7 bases from J, with 9 bases between.